The source of this T cell receptor beta chain is a study of cytomegalovirus exposure and HLA in healthy donors (dated 2017 in TCRdb). Looking at the study overall: An earlier analysis of several hundred of the donors reported more than 250 Gb of sequence data and approximately 110 million unique TCR beta sequences from about 200 million T cells. Roughly 300 gigabases of sequencing data and tens of millions of unique TCR sequences were included in an early release covering 550 to 650 HLA-typed donors. Of the roughly 420 genotyped donors, 81% were placed in the genetic ancestry cluster associated with self-reported Caucasian donors. The study aimed to test whether cataloging public T cell receptors could reveal signatures of past pathogen exposure. The study profiled the T cell repertoires of hundreds of subjects by immunosequencing and related them to cytomegalovirus serostatus. Along with the approximately 650-subject first cohort, a separate validation cohort of some 130 different subjects was used. The study combined high-throughput TCR immunosequencing, statistical association of individual TCRs with disease status, and machine learning to predict cytomegalovirus infection status. A later analysis re-examined previously published TCR beta repertoires from roughly 720 donors and added high-resolution HLA genotyping to investigate patterns of TCR occurrence. In the later analysis, no new phenotypic data were used to find candidate immune exposures; instead, reliance was placed on TCR beta sequences and their occurrence across donors. In an earlier analysis of around 540 of the donors, high-throughput TCR beta sequencing was used to judge whether each TCR beta V gene segment behaved as functional or pseudogenic. Donor age, sex, ethnicity and CMV serostatus were compiled together with the repertoire data. Genome-wide SNP genotypes for about three fifths of the 666 donors were used in a later genetic analysis, which treated that subset as a discovery cohort. Every discovery cohort repertoire had been produced on one sequencing platform. Class I and class II HLA loci were covered by the typing at four-digit resolution. Typing coverage differed by locus: A, B, C, DRB1 and DQB1 were typed in about 629-630 donors, DQA1 in approximately 520, DPA1 in approximately 600, and DPB1 in 450 to 490. About five DR-DQ haplotypes were treated as single units for association and clustering because of strong linkage in the cohort. Among about 360 genotyped donors of the cohort, an average of approximately 230,000 unique TCR beta nucleotide sequences were sequenced per donor, around 18% of them non-productive. General study outcomes and caveats: The sequencing pipeline was judged likely to have produced a cluster of highly shared sequence variants as a technical artifact. An earlier analysis of approximately 570 of the donors showed that most TCR beta V segments appeared in productive rearrangements either about 87% or about 30% of the time, which broadly matched IMGT annotations. Across donors, most TCR sequences were observed very rarely, whereas some public TCRs were present in many individuals. It was suggested by the authors that the approach could potentially be generalized to other disease states and immunological phenotypes. Most CMV-associated TCR beta chains appeared to be HLA-restricted in a later analysis, and the HLA associations seemed to be driven largely by CMV exposure. When HLA alleles, especially DR and DQ, strongly co-occurred, attributing TCR associations to individual alleles was difficult. A total of 164 TCR beta chains were listed by the study as associated with cytomegalovirus. In both the original and validation cohorts, the classifier was reported to diagnose cytomegalovirus status with high specificity and sensitivity. Because the 87-base-pair reads could not distinguish some IMGT-functional V segments, including TRBV6-2 and TRBV6-3, those segments were excluded. This cohort had only TCR beta chains sequenced, and the lack of alpha or paired-chain data limited which features could be detected. In a later genetic analysis, fewer N-insertions in productive TCRs were reported among donors in an Asian-associated ancestry cluster than the roughly 700-donor mean. Because HLA typing was missing for some donors at each locus, association tests included only the typed subset. The only immune exposure information available for the cohort was CMV serostatus. The earlier analysis of almost 600 of the donors excluded about 16 rarely observed V segments, including chromosome 9 orphons, because counts were too low. Three of the identified cytomegalovirus-associated TCR beta chains were confirmed in vitro to be specific for cytomegalovirus antigens. An association between a missense DCLRE1C variant and V-gene and J-gene trimming of TCR beta chains was found in a later genetic analysis and replicated in an independent cohort. In a later analysis, about 16,000 TCR beta sequences were associated with specific HLA alleles at a false discovery rate of 0.05. Linkage disequilibrium might explain the correlated functional status among segregating V segments, but an unknown experimental factor could not be excluded. Compared with equally common non-associated chains, HLA-associated TCR beta chains in a later analysis were more clonally expanded and had lower generation probabilities. In a later analysis, TCR association rates were found to vary across HLA loci, with the most associated TCRs seen for DRB1 alleles and the fewest for HLA-C alleles. A later analysis reported that several top co-occurrence clusters appeared linked to parvovirus B19, influenza, CMV and Epstein-Barr virus. A further reported finding was that TCR beta sequences accurately predicted the HLA-A and HLA-B alleles for most subjects in the first cohort. The presence/absence analyses assumed that sequencing depth was roughly uniform across donors, and that assumption may not be true.

The cohort comprised under 700 healthy bone marrow donors. At the time of sampling, all cohort members were nominally healthy, though unrecorded immune exposures were likely present. The donor was CMV seropositive and belonged to the group of 250 to 350 seropositive cohort members. Every donor gave a peripheral blood sample, and the peripheral blood mononuclear cells from that sample were used for TCR beta sequencing. The Qiagen DNeasy Blood Extraction Kit was used to extract genomic DNA from the blood cell samples. The germline V end is reduced by 6 bases and the J end by 9 bases; junction bases left unmatched: 8. The CDR3 numbers 13 residues from cysteine through phenylalanine. CDR3 DNA only is kept here, 39 bases in frame from base 1. Based on the germline V gene (reference sequence), the CDR1 and CDR2 sequences are MNHNY and SVGAGI. A word on this clone: Its antigen is not yet known. No base quality values were provided; no much bigger clone lies one nucleotide off.

Library generation was performed with the immunoSEQ multiplex PCR assay. For the multiplex PCR, a mixture combining 60 forward primers for TCR Vbeta segments and 13 reverse primers for TCR Jbeta segments was used. Amplification of the CDR3 region of rearranged TCR beta genes was performed with a multiplex PCR assay on genomic DNA. Amplified TCR beta libraries were sequenced as 87-base-pair reads on the Illumina HiSeq System. The authors' pipeline ran thus. In a later analysis, tens of millions of unique TCR beta chains were counted across the 500 to 700 repertoires, and approximately 11 million of these chains were shared by at least two donors. Raw reads were error-corrected and collapsed into unique sequences with a nearest-neighbor algorithm that merged closely related sequences to remove PCR and sequencing errors. V, D and J gene segments were assigned by aligning CDR3 sequences to IMGT reference sequences. Each retained sequence needed at least a six-nucleotide match to both a V gene segment and a J gene segment. A rearrangement counted as productive if the CDR3 had no stop codons and remained in frame with V and J, and every other rearrangement counted as non-productive. CDR3 was defined by IMGT convention, running from the second conserved V-encoded cysteine to the conserved J-encoded phenylalanine. The earlier analysis of a few hundred of the donors excluded sequences that lacked an unambiguous match to a single V gene segment. An earlier analysis of about 600 of the donors called V segments functional above 56.7% productive rearrangements and segregating when the between-donor standard deviation exceeded 5%. A statistical classification framework was developed to diagnose cytomegalovirus status using the catalog of TCR beta chain sequences. A later analysis assigned V and J genes by comparing TCR nucleotide sequences with IMGT/GENE-DB human TR gene sequences. The TCRdist pipeline was used in a later analysis to assign CDR3 sequences and most-parsimonious VDJ recombination scenarios. In a later analysis, every TCR beta chain was defined by the combination of its CDR3 amino acid sequence and its V-gene family, and reads without a unique V-gene family were dropped. To address suspected cross-contamination and a sequencing artifact, a later analysis removed 450 to 700 highly shared, low-generation-probability nucleotide sequences. A later analysis calculated a clonal expansion index for each public chain from normalized within-repertoire ranks of inferred template counts. In a later analysis, generation probabilities were computed with a VDJ recombination model fitted to out-of-frame rearrangements, and the resulting probabilities were checked against IGoR. In a later analysis, TCR-TCR, TCR-HLA and TCR-CMV co-occurrence was scored with hypergeometric tests, and a repertoire-size bias correction was applied to TCR pairs. False discovery rates were estimated in a later analysis by permuting HLA or CMV assignments 20 times. In a later analysis, co-occurring TCRs were grouped using DBSCAN, and TCRdist sequence similarity was added for clustering within HLA-allele-positive subsets. For co-occurrence clustering, repertoires with fewer than 30,000 or more than 120,000 public chains were excluded, along with roughly 5 repertoires with anomalous nucleotide sharing. What TCRdb holds here is the immuneACCESS table cut down to in-frame rearrangements. Part of the clones is not present; checked against another copy, under half of the missing clones reflect an unresolved V gene, and the others are unexplained. The V and J calls and clone size are taken from that table; D and trimming were inferred from the DNA. This sample has fewer than 55,000 clones in its table, and roughly 72% of those were observed once. The ten largest clones add up to 20% to 25% of the sample.

The receptor's source is a woman in her 50s in good health and CMV-seropositive. The V and J genes are TRBV6-6 and TRBJ2-7; TRBD1 agrees with 10 junctional bases. The sequencing sample was made of PBMCs. DNA sequence: TGTGCCAGCAGCCCCGGGACAGGGGCGAGGCAGTACTTC. This is translated as CASSPGTGARQYF.